The rows below give T cell receptor beta chains drawn from one sample of a study of T-cell memory formation after mild COVID-19. One entry per CDR3 protein results from TCRdb running MiXCR on the 5' RACE reads. The sample yields about 430,000 distinct CDR3 sequences, about 24% seen once. The sample comprised PBMCs or a T cell subset sorted from them (not recorded which). The receptors stem from an adult woman who had mild COVID-19 (a few samples of this study predate the infection). Cell type and time point are not known. Each CDR3 is given with its conserved first and last residue. A D gene is named only where the DNA matches it firmly. A row's size may be missing; if present it is once, few, many or a size class.

V	D	J	size	CDR3	DNA
TRBV5-1	-	TRBJ2-2	-	CASSLEVDSGAGELFF	TGCGCCAGCAGCTTGGAGGTTGACTCAGGCGCCGGGGAGCTGTTTTTT
TRBV5-4	TRBD2	TRBJ2-2	-	CASSPRREFVHGELFF	TGTGCCAGCAGCCCCCGGCGGGAGTTCGTGCACGGGGAGCTGTTTTTT
TRBV19	TRBD1	TRBJ2-7	-	CATRPKGQLTYEQYF	TGTGCCACAAGACCCAAGGGACAGCTCACCTACGAGCAGTACTTC
TRBV6-5	-	TRBJ2-7	many	CASSDHSSYEQYF	TGTGCCAGCAGCGATCACAGCTCCTACGAGCAGTACTTC
TRBV5-6	-	TRBJ2-5	-	CASSSPIGTQYF	TGTGCCAGCAGCTCGCCAATTGGGACCCAGTACTTC
TRBV6-5	-	TRBJ1-5	few	CASSYSGRGGQPQHF	TGTGCCAGCAGTTACTCGGGTCGGGGCGGTCAGCCCCAGCATTTT
TRBV7-9	-	TRBJ1-1	few	CASSSSHSRPEAFF	TGTGCCAGCAGCTCCAGTCATTCCCGCCCTGAAGCTTTCTTT
TRBV7-8	TRBD1	TRBJ2-7	-	CASSLVQAGQGRLGEQYF	TGTGCCAGCAGCTTAGTACAAGCGGGACAGGGAAGGTTGGGCGAGCAGTACTTC
TRBV2	-	TRBJ2-1	few	CASSPTGNSYNEQFF	TGTGCCAGCAGTCCTACAGGCAACTCCTACAATGAGCAGTTCTTC
TRBV6-2/TRBV6-3	TRBD1	TRBJ1-5	-	CASSLDRGSNQPQHF	TGTGCCAGCAGTTTGGACAGGGGGTCCAATCAGCCCCAGCATTTT
TRBV5-6	-	TRBJ2-5	-	CASSSSETQYF	TGTGCCAGCAGCTCCTCGGAGACCCAGTACTTC
TRBV7-8	TRBD1	TRBJ2-5	-	CASTRTGQETQYF	TGTGCCAGCACCAGGACAGGCCAAGAGACCCAGTACTTC
TRBV9	-	TRBJ1-4	few	CASSVTGTYPNEKLFF	TGTGCCAGCAGCGTAACGGGGACGTATCCTAATGAAAAACTGTTTTTT
TRBV4-2	-	TRBJ2-1	-	CASSQGSGGASEQFF	TGTGCCAGCAGCCAGGGCAGTGGGGGGGCCAGTGAGCAGTTCTTC
TRBV7-9	-	TRBJ2-7	once	CASSSQVGAGPLSYEQYF	TGTGCCAGCAGCTCCCAGGTTGGGGCAGGGCCTTTATCCTACGAGCAGTACTTC
TRBV2	-	TRBJ2-4	-	CASSEVGDSLAKNIQYF	TGTGCCAGCAGTGAAGTTGGGGACTCACTAGCCAAAAACATTCAGTACTTC
TRBV19	TRBD1	TRBJ2-1	once	CASTSGTATYNEQFF	TGTGCCAGTACCTCCGGGACAGCTACCTACAATGAGCAGTTCTTC